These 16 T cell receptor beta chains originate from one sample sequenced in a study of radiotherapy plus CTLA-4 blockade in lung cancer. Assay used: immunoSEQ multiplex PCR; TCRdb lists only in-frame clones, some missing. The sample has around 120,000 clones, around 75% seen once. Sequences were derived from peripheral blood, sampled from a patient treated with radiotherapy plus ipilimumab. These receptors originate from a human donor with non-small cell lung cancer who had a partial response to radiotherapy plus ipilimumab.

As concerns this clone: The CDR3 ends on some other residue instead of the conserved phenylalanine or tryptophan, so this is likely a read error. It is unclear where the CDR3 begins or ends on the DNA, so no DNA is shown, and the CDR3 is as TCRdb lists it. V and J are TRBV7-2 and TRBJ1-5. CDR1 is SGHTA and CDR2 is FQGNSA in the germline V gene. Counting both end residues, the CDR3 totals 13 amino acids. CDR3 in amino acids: CASSLNAGFWVHV.

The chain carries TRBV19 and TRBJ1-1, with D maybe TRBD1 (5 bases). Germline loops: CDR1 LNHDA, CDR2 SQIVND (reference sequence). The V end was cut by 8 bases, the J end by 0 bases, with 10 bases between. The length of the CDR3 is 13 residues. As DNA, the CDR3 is TGTGCCAGTCTAGGACACATGAACACTGAAGCTTTCTTT. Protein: CASLGHMNTEAFF. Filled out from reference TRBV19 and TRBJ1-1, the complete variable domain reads DGGITQSPKYLFRKEGQNVTLSCEQNLNHDAMYWYRQDPGQGLRLIYYSQIVNDFQKGDIAEGYSVSREKKESFPLTVTSAQKNPTAFYLCASLGHMNTEAFFGQGTRLTVV.

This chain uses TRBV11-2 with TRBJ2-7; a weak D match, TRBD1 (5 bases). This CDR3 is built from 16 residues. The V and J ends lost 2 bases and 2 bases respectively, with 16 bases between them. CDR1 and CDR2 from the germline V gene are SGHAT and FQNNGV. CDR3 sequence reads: CASSLHETEPTYEQYF. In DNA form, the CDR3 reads TGTGCCAGCAGCTTACATGAGACAGAGCCTACCTACGAGCAGTACTTC.

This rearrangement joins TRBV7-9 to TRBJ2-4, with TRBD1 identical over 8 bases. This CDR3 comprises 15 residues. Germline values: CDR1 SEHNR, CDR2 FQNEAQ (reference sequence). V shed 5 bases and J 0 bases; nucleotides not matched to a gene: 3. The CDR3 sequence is CASSTDRGAKNIQYF. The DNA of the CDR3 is TGTGCCAGCAGCACCGACAGGGGAGCCAAAAACATTCAGTACTTC.

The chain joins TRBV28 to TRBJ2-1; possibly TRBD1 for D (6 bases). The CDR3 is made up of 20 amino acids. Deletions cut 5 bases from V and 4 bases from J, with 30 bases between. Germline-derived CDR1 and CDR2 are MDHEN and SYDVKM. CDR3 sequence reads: CASSLQDVTGSSIFYNEQFF. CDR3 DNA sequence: TGTGCCAGCAGTCTCCAAGATGTTACAGGGAGTTCAATTTTTTACAATGAGCAGTTCTTC.

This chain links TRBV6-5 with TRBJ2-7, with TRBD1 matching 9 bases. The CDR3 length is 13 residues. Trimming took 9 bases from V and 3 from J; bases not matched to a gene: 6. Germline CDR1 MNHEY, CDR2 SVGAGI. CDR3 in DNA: TGTGCCAGTACTCCGGGACAGGGCTACGAGCAGTACGTC. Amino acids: CASTPGQGYEQYV.

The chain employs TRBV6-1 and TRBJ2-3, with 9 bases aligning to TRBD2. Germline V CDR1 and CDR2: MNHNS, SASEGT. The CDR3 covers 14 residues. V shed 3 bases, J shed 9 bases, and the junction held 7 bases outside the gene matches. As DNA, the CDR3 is TGTGCCAGCAGTGATCGCCTAAGCGGGAGGACGCAGTATTTT. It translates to CASSDRLSGRTQYF.

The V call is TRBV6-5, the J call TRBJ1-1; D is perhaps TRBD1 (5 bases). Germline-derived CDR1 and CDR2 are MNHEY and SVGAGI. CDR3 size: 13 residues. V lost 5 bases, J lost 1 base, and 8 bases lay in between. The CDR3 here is CASSDQGNTEAFF. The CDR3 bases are TGTGCCAGCAGTGACCAGGGGAACACTGAAGCTTTCTTT.

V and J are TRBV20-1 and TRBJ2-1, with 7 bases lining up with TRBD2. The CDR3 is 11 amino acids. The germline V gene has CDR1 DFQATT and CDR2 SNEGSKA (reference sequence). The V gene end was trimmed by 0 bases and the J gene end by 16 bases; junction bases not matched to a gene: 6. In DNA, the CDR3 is TGCAGTGCTAGAGATAGAGCGGGAATTTTCTTC. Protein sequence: CSARDRAGIFF.

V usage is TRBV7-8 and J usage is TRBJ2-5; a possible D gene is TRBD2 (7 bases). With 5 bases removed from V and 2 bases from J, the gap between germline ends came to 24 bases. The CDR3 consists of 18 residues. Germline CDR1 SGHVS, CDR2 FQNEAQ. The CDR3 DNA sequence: TGTGCCAGCAGCCACTATGGGGGAGGGAAGGGGGGACAAGAGACCCAGTACTTC. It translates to CASSHYGGGKGGQETQYF.

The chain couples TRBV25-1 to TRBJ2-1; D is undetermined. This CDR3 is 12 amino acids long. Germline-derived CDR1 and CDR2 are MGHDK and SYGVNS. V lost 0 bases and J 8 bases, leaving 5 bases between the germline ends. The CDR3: CASSEYGHEQFF. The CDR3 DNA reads TGTGCCAGCAGTGAATATGGCCATGAGCAGTTCTTC.

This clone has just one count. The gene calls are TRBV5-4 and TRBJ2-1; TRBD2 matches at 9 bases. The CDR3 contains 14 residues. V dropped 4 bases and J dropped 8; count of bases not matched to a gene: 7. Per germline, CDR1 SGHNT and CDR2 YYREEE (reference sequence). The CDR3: CASSPSGIPYEQFF. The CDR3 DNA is TGTGCCAGCAGCCCTAGCGGGATACCCTATGAGCAGTTCTTC.

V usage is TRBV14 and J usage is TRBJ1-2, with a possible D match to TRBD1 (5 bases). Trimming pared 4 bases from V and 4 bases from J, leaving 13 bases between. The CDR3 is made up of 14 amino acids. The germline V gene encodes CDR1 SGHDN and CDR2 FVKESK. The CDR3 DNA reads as TGTGCCAGCAGCCGAACGGGACTAGGCTATGGCTACACCTTC. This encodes CASSRTGLGYGYTF.

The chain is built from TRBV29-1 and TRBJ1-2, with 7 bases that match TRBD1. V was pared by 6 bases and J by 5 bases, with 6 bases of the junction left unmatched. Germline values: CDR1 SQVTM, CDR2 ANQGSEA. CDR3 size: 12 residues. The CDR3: CSVLQGTYGYTF. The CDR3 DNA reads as TGCAGCGTCTTACAGGGGACGTATGGCTACACCTTC.

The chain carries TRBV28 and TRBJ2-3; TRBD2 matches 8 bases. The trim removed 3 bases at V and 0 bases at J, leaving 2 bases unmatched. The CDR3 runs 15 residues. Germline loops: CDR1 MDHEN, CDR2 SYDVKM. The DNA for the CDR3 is TGTGCCAGCAGTTTCTCTAGCGGGAGCACAGATACGCAGTATTTT. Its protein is CASSFSSGSTDTQYF.

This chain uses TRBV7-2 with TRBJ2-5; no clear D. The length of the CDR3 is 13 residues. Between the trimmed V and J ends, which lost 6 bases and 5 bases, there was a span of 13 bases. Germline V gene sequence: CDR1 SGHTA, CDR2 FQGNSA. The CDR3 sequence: CASSRRVGETQYF. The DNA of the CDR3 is TGTGCCAGCAGTCGCCGGGTTGGGGAGACCCAGTACTTC.